The subject of this entry is one T cell receptor beta chain. Its antigen is not known. These data come from a study of cytomegalovirus exposure and HLA in healthy donors. Vbeta (60) and Jbeta (13) primers were used in the PCR. Generated by immunoSEQ multiplex PCR, the TCRdb table keeps only in-frame clones and is missing some. The table lists under 200,000 clones, over 60% of them singletons. This CDR3 region has 14 residues. V was cut by 4 bases and J by 2 bases, with 11 bases left in between. The germline V gene encodes CDR1 SEHNR and CDR2 FQNEAQ (reference sequence). The study's findings and limits: Available immune exposure information covered CMV serostatus only. Among TCR sequences, most were rare, though some public TCRs appeared in many donors. Highest at DRB1 and lowest at HLA-C, TCR association rates differed among HLA loci in a later analysis.

The chain combines TRBV7-9 with TRBJ1-1, with D possibly matching TRBD1 (6 bases). The origin of this receptor is a girl aged 10-17 years in good health and CMV-seronegative. Source material: PBMCs. The CDR3 loop is CASSSGQKNTEAFF. DNA for the CDR3: TGTGCCAGCAGCTCCGGACAGAAAAACACTGAAGCTTTCTTT. Filled out from reference TRBV7-9 and TRBJ1-1, the complete variable domain reads DTGVSQNPRHKITKRGQNVTFRCDPISEHNRLYWYRQTLGQGPEFLTYFQNEAQLEKSRLLSDRFSAERPKGSFSTLEIQRTEQGDSAMYLCASSSGQKNTEAFFGQGTRLTVV.